This TCR beta chain was profiled in a study of a mutant IDH1 vaccine in newly diagnosed glioma. Across the study: The study started vaccination 4-6 weeks after radiotherapy alone, or with temozolomide cycles. Radiotherapy, temozolomide, or both had been given previously, and both were given to most. V12 fell at week 35 and V13, the study end, at week 47.

The CDR3 contains 16 residues. Germline loops: CDR1 KGHSH, CDR2 LQKENI. Trimming took 4 bases from V and 3 from J; bases not matched to a gene: 11. Time point of the sample: week 35, safety follow-up. Every single dose of the vaccine, 300 ug of mutant IDH1 20-mer peptide, came with topical imiquimod. Donors' newly diagnosed IDH1-mutant WHO grade 3 or 4 astrocytomas lacked nuclear ATRX. Profiled with immunoSEQ multiplex PCR; TCRdb holds only in-frame clones, not every one. This sample yields over 25,000 clones, of which roughly 80% are seen a single time; roughly 10% belongs to the top ten. About this clone: Its cognate antigen is unknown.

The gene calls are TRBV18 and TRBJ2-5; TRBD2 matches 7 bases. The sequence was collected from a woman aged 25-40 years with glioma. Some clones in this sample may be carry-over from other donors' samples. Sequences were derived from PBMCs, sampled from a glioma patient whose treatment included an IDH1 peptide vaccine. CDR3 residues: CASSLGLGGTKETQYF. The CDR3 nucleotides read TGTGCCAGCTCACTAGGACTGGGAGGGACCAAAGAGACCCAGTACTTC.